This is a list of T cell receptor beta chains from one sample in a study of blood T cell repertoires in COVID-19. Sequencing was performed with immunoSEQ multiplex PCR; in TCRdb, only in-frame clones are kept and a portion is missing. The sample gives 80,000 to 95,000 clones, 80% to 85% of which show up once; about 45% is in the top ten. Sequenced input: peripheral blood. The receptors derive from an elderly man with acute or convalescent COVID-19. Both conserved end residues are part of each CDR3. Fields, in order: J gene, D gene, clone size, V gene, CDR3 length, CDR3 protein, CDR3 DNA. D genes are given only for firm matches. Where a row states a size, it is once, few, many or the class of an expanded clone; other rows omit it.

>TRBJ2-1|-|once|TRBV11-2|11
CASSPYNEQFF
TGTGCCAGCAGCCCGTACAATGAGCAGTTCTTC
>TRBJ2-2|-|few|TRBV7-9|17
CASSLGSGRANTGELFF
TGTGCCAGCAGCTTAGGGTCGGGCAGGGCGAACACCGGGGAGCTGTTTTTT
>TRBJ1-4|TRBD1|-|TRBV2|14
CASTRQGVGEKLFF
TGTGCCAGCACAAGACAGGGAGTGGGTGAAAAACTGTTTTTT
>TRBJ1-2|-|-|TRBV6-2/TRBV6-3|18
CASSYPTLRDSPNYGYTF
TGTGCCAGCAGTTACCCGACCCTGCGAGACAGCCCTAACTATGGCTACACCTTC
>TRBJ2-5|TRBD2|-|TRBV3-1/TRBV3-2|15
CASSQPGLAWETQYF
TGTGCCAGCAGCCAGCCCGGACTAGCCTGGGAGACCCAGTACTTC
>TRBJ2-6|TRBD1|-|TRBV6-5|15
CASRTGGSGANVLTF
TGTGCCAGCAGGACAGGGGGCTCTGGGGCCAACGTCCTGACTTTC
>TRBJ1-2|TRBD1|once|TRBV30|14
CAWRWGQRNYGYTF
TGTGCCTGGAGATGGGGACAGCGGAACTATGGCTACACCTTC
>TRBJ2-1|TRBD2|once|TRBV19|15
CASSDSIAGRNEQFF
TGTGCCAGTAGTGACTCAATAGCGGGTAGGAATGAGCAGTTCTTC
>TRBJ2-1|-|-|TRBV29-1|15
CSVEQNPRTYNEQFF
TGCAGCGTTGAACAGAACCCCCGAACCTACAATGAGCAGTTCTTC
>TRBJ1-6|TRBD1|-|TRBV30|15
CAWKRQGVRSSPLHF
TGTGCCTGGAAAAGACAGGGGGTTAGAAGTTCACCCCTCCACTTT
>TRBJ2-5|-|-|TRBV18|13
CASSSGLQETQYF
TGTGCCAGCTCATCGGGGTTACAAGAGACCCAGTACTTC
>TRBJ1-4|TRBD1|-|TRBV7-9|14
CASSPNRGRVKLFF
TGTGCCAGCAGCCCCAACAGGGGGCGCGTGAAACTGTTTTTT
>TRBJ1-3|-|-|TRBV5-1|16
CASSPGRRGSGNTIYF
TGCGCCAGCAGCCCGGGTCGGAGAGGCTCTGGAAACACCATATATTTT
>TRBJ2-7|-|-|TRBV28|13
CASSPSWGGEQYF
TGTGCCAGCAGTCCGTCCTGGGGAGGCGAGCAGTACTTC
>TRBJ2-3|TRBD2|-|TRBV19|15
CASSRLAGVGDTQYF
TGTGCCAGTAGTCGGCTAGCGGGAGTCGGAGATACGCAGTATTTT
>TRBJ1-2|-|-|TRBV14|15
CASSQAGFPGGGYTF
TGTGCCAGCAGCCAAGCGGGGTTCCCCGGGGGGGGCTACACCTTC
>TRBJ2-5|TRBD1|-|TRBV10-3|15
CAIKKGQGRKETQYF
TGTGCCATCAAAAAAGGACAGGGCCGAAAAGAGACCCAGTACTTC